This TCR beta chain was obtained from a study of cytomegalovirus exposure and HLA in healthy donors (dated by TCRdb to 2015 to 2018). For the study in its entirety: An earlier analysis of approximately 640 of the donors reported about 250 Gb of sequence data and 100 million to 130 million unique TCR beta sequences from some 180 million T cells. Both class I and class II loci were covered by HLA typing, at four-digit resolution. Of the roughly 390 genotyped donors, over 80% were placed in the genetic ancestry cluster associated with self-reported Caucasian donors. Typing coverage varied by locus: 629-630 donors for A, B, C, DRB1 and DQB1; approximately 500 for DQA1; around 570 for DPA1; some 470 for DPB1. Donor age, sex, ethnicity and CMV serostatus were collected together with the repertoire data. Among roughly 400 genotyped donors of the cohort, an average of roughly 240,000 unique TCR beta nucleotide sequences were sequenced per donor, around 20% of them non-productive. All discovery cohort repertoires had been generated using a single sequencing platform. To study patterns of TCR occurrence, a later analysis re-analyzed previously published TCR beta repertoires from 650 to 750 donors and added high-resolution HLA genotyping. The T cell repertoires of under 750 subjects were profiled by immunosequencing and related to cytomegalovirus serostatus. About five DR-DQ haplotypes were treated as single units for association and clustering because of strong linkage in the cohort. The later analysis used no new phenotypic data to find candidate immune exposures, relying instead on TCR beta sequences and their occurrence across donors. To predict cytomegalovirus infection status, the study brought together high-throughput TCR immunosequencing, statistical association of individual TCRs with disease status, and machine learning. The study was designed to test whether signatures of past pathogen exposure could be identified by cataloging public T cell receptors. Roughly 320 gigabases of sequencing data and around 85 million unique TCR sequences made up an early release that covered about 640 HLA-typed donors. To decide whether each TCR beta V gene segment behaved as functional or pseudogenic, an earlier analysis of approximately 590 of the donors relied on high-throughput TCR beta sequencing. A later genetic analysis used genome-wide SNP genotypes for about three fifths of the 666 donors, treating that subset as a discovery cohort. A separate validation cohort of more than 100 different subjects was used in addition to the roughly 620-subject first cohort.

Here V drops 1 base and J drops 4 bases, and the junction holds 2 bases not matched to any gene. The CDR3 has 14 amino acids, counting the end cysteine and phenylalanine. Only the CDR3 portion is preserved as DNA: 42 bases, with reading frame beginning at the first base. CDR1 and CDR2, per the germline V gene (reference sequence), are SGHKS and YYEKEE. The cohort consisted of some 730 healthy bone marrow donors. All cohort members were sampled while nominally healthy, although unrecorded immune exposures were likely present. The donor tested CMV seronegative, placing the donor among the roughly 340 seronegative members of the cohort. Each donor provided a peripheral blood sample, and peripheral blood mononuclear cells were used for TCR beta sequencing. The Qiagen DNeasy Blood Extraction Kit was used to extract genomic DNA from the blood cell samples. What the research found in general, with its limitations: Compared with equally common non-associated chains, HLA-associated TCR beta chains in a later analysis were more clonally expanded and had lower generation probabilities. At a false discovery rate of 0.05, a later analysis linked 16,951 TCR beta sequences to specific HLA alleles. Some IMGT-functional V segments, including TRBV6-2 and TRBV6-3, could not be told apart with the 87-base-pair reads, so those segments were excluded. For the cohort, immune exposure information was limited to CMV serostatus. In an earlier analysis of approximately 590 of the donors, most TCR beta V segments appeared in productive rearrangements about 87% or about 30% of the time, broadly matching IMGT annotations. When HLA alleles, especially DR and DQ, strongly co-occurred, attributing TCR associations to individual alleles was difficult. Because HLA typing was unavailable for some donors at each locus, only the typed subset was used in association tests. A cluster of highly shared sequence variants was judged likely to represent a technical artifact of the sequencing pipeline. A later genetic analysis reported fewer N-insertions in productive TCRs among donors in an Asian-associated ancestry cluster than the 666-donor mean. In a later genetic analysis, a missense DCLRE1C variant was associated with V-gene and J-gene trimming of TCR beta chains, and the association was replicated in an independent cohort. The cohort was sequenced for TCR beta chains only, and without alpha or paired-chain data the features that could be detected were limited. A further reported finding was that TCR beta sequences accurately predicted the HLA-A and HLA-B alleles for most subjects in the first cohort. In a later analysis, most CMV-associated TCR beta chains were found to appear HLA-restricted, with HLA associations seemingly driven largely by CMV exposure. Cytomegalovirus status was reported to be diagnosed by the classifier with high specificity and sensitivity in both the original and validation cohorts. Most TCR sequences were seen in very few donors, while some public TCRs were found in many individuals. The earlier analysis of nearly 600 of the donors excluded seventeen rarely observed V segments, including chromosome 9 orphons, because counts were too low. Linkage disequilibrium might explain the correlated functional status among segregating V segments, but an unknown experimental factor could not be excluded. It was suggested by the authors that the approach could potentially be generalized to other disease states and immunological phenotypes. According to a later analysis, parvovirus B19, influenza, CMV and Epstein-Barr virus appeared linked to several top co-occurrence clusters. In a later analysis, TCR association rates were found to vary across HLA loci, with the most associated TCRs seen for DRB1 alleles and the fewest for HLA-C alleles. A few of the identified cytomegalovirus-associated TCR beta chains were confirmed in vitro to be specific for cytomegalovirus antigens. The study gave a list of 150 to 200 TCR beta chains associated with cytomegalovirus. Sequencing depth was assumed to be roughly uniform across donors in the presence/absence analyses, though that assumption may not hold.

As concerns this clone: Its antigen remains undetermined. No much larger clone exists at a distance of one base, and base qualities are not known.

Libraries were constructed by the immunoSEQ multiplex PCR assay. A mixture of 60 forward primers for TCR Vbeta segments and 13 reverse primers for TCR Jbeta segments was used in the multiplex PCR. Amplification of the CDR3 region of rearranged TCR beta genes was performed with a multiplex PCR assay on genomic DNA. Amplified TCR beta libraries were sequenced as 87-base-pair reads on the Illumina HiSeq System. On the authors' methods: A later analysis counted around 72 million unique TCR beta chains across the 670 or so repertoires, and 9.5 million to 11 million of these chains were shared by at least two donors. To remove PCR and sequencing errors, raw reads were error-corrected and collapsed into unique sequences using a nearest-neighbor algorithm that merged closely related sequences. V, D and J gene segments were assigned by aligning CDR3 sequences to IMGT reference sequences. Each retained sequence needed at least a six-nucleotide match to both a V gene segment and a J gene segment. Rearrangements were called productive when the CDR3 lacked stop codons and stayed in frame with V and J; all others were non-productive. Following IMGT convention, CDR3 was defined as the stretch from the second conserved V-encoded cysteine to the conserved J-encoded phenylalanine. Sequences without an unambiguous match to a single V gene segment were excluded from the earlier analysis of 500 to 700 of the donors. An earlier analysis of several hundred of the donors called V segments functional above 56.7% productive rearrangements and segregating when the between-donor standard deviation exceeded 5%. A statistical classification framework was built to diagnose cytomegalovirus status from the catalog of TCR beta chain sequences. V and J gene assignment, in a later analysis, came from comparing TCR nucleotide sequences with IMGT/GENE-DB human TR gene sequences. The TCRdist pipeline was used in a later analysis to assign CDR3 sequences and most-parsimonious VDJ recombination scenarios. A later analysis defined each TCR beta chain by its CDR3 amino acid sequence plus V-gene family, and excluded reads lacking a unique V-gene family. As a way to deal with suspected cross-contamination and a sequencing artifact, a later analysis dropped roughly 620 nucleotide sequences that were highly shared and had low generation probability. In a later analysis, a clonal expansion index for each public chain was calculated from normalized within-repertoire ranks of inferred template counts. In a later analysis, generation probabilities were computed with a VDJ recombination model fitted to out-of-frame rearrangements, and the resulting probabilities were checked against IGoR. A later analysis scored TCR-TCR, TCR-HLA and TCR-CMV co-occurrence with hypergeometric tests, applying a repertoire-size bias correction to TCR pairs. In a later analysis, false discovery rates were estimated by permuting HLA or CMV assignments 20 times. In a later analysis, co-occurring TCRs were grouped using DBSCAN, with TCRdist sequence similarity added in when clustering inside HLA-allele-positive subsets. Co-occurrence clustering excluded repertoires with fewer than 30,000 or more than 120,000 public chains, plus five with anomalous nucleotide sharing. TCRdb stores this immuneACCESS table with in-frame sequences only. Part of the clones is absent; in the studies checked, under half of the shortfall reflects unresolved V genes, and no reason is known for the rest. V and J calls and clone size come straight from that table; D and trimming were deduced from the DNA. Here the sample has about 90,000 clones; approximately 84% occur a single time. 2.1% of the sample comes from the top ten.

The rearranged segments are TRBV5-5 and TRBJ2-3, with TRBD2 matching 8 junction bases. Sequencing used PBMCs. This receptor was identified in a man aged 18 to 29 in good health and CMV-seronegative. In nucleotides, the sequence is TGTGCCAGCAGCTTGAGCGGGGGCCCAGATACGCAGTATTTT. Its translation reads: CASSLSGGPDTQYF.